This T cell receptor beta chain was sequenced during a study of blood T cell repertoires in COVID-19. Turning to the study itself: Samples came from the United States, Italy and Spain, spanning acute and convalescent COVID-19. PBMCs, B-cell-depleted T cells, or T cells were the source of the cDNA or gDNA that made up the material.

In the source study's methods: Counts of nucleated cells, estimated from reference gene primer amplification, were obtained. Profiled with immunoSEQ multiplex PCR; TCRdb holds only in-frame clones, not every one. V, J and clone size are taken as reported in that table, and D and trimming were inferred from the DNA itself. There are 200,000 to 300,000 clones in the sample; around 87% occur only once, and approximately 7% lies in the top ten. The CDR3 has 17 amino acids. Looked up from germline, CDR1 is SGHRS and CDR2 is YFSETQ. Trimming removed 0 bases from V and 4 bases from J; junction bases left unmatched: 10.

Source material: peripheral blood. The receptor comes from a woman in her 70s with active or convalescent COVID-19. The gene calls are TRBV5-1 and TRBJ2-3; 8 bases map to TRBD2. CDR3 region: CASSLGSGTRWADTQYF. CDR3 nucleotide sequence: TGCGCCAGCAGCTTGGGGTCGGGGACTAGATGGGCAGATACGCAGTATTTT.